These T cell receptor beta chains were read from a single sample in a study of CD8 T cells in Susac syndrome. TCRdb reanalysed the immunoSEQ multiplex PCR reads using MiXCR and keeps one entry per CDR3 protein. This sample has a few hundred thousand distinct CDR3 sequences, with about 96% found just once. Sequences were obtained from CD4+ T cells from PBMCs. These receptors all stem from a human donor with multiple sclerosis. Both conserved end residues are part of each CDR3. The D gene is left open where the match is weak. Some rows have no size entry. The others give once, few or many, or a class for an expanded clone.

CDR3aa: CSGPYQETQYF; CDR3nt: TGCAGTGGTCCGTACCAAGAGACCCAGTACTTC; v_gene: TRBV20-1; j_gene: TRBJ2-5; abundance: -; d_gene: -; len: 11
CDR3aa: CASSEASSGGPRIF; CDR3nt: TGTGCCAGCAGTGAAGCGTCTAGCGGGGGGCCCAGGATCTTC; v_gene: TRBV2; j_gene: TRBJ2-1; abundance: -; d_gene: TRBD2; len: 14
CDR3aa: CASSQVLTDTQYF; CDR3nt: TGCGCCAGCAGCCAAGTGCTTACAGATACGCAGTATTTT; v_gene: TRBV4-1; j_gene: TRBJ2-3; abundance: -; d_gene: -; len: 13
CDR3aa: CASSDNQPQHF; CDR3nt: TGTGCCAGCAGTGATAATCAGCCCCAGCATTTT; v_gene: TRBV28; j_gene: TRBJ1-5; abundance: -; d_gene: -; len: 11
CDR3aa: CSASVTGAWGYTF; CDR3nt: TGCAGTGCTAGTGTCACAGGGGCTTGGGGCTACACCTTC; v_gene: TRBV20-1; j_gene: TRBJ1-2; abundance: -; d_gene: TRBD1; len: 13
CDR3aa: CASRLDRANSPLHF; CDR3nt: TGTGCCAGCAGGTTGGACAGGGCAAATTCACCCCTCCACTTT; v_gene: TRBV7-8; j_gene: TRBJ1-6; abundance: -; d_gene: TRBD1; len: 14
CDR3aa: CASSIQGFEAFF; CDR3nt: TGTGCCAGCAGCATACAGGGATTTGAAGCTTTCTTT; v_gene: TRBV7-9; j_gene: TRBJ1-1; abundance: -; d_gene: -; len: 12
CDR3aa: CASSLKAGEQFF; CDR3nt: TGTGCCAGCAGCTTAAAGGCGGGTGAGCAGTTCTTC; v_gene: TRBV7-3; j_gene: TRBJ2-1; abundance: -; d_gene: -; len: 12
CDR3aa: CASSSNEKLFF; CDR3nt: TGTGCCAGCTCATCCAATGAAAAACTGTTTTTT; v_gene: TRBV18; j_gene: TRBJ1-4; abundance: -; d_gene: -; len: 11
CDR3aa: CASSRLPSQPQHF; CDR3nt: TGTGCCAGCAGCCGCCTTCCGTCCCAGCCCCAGCATTTT; v_gene: TRBV6-5; j_gene: TRBJ1-5; abundance: -; d_gene: -; len: 13
CDR3aa: CASSQGGLAEETQYF; CDR3nt: TGTGCCAGCAGCCAAGGGGGACTAGCGGAAGAGACCCAGTACTTC; v_gene: TRBV4-2; j_gene: TRBJ2-5; abundance: -; d_gene: TRBD2; len: 15
CDR3aa: CSARILDGYTEAFF; CDR3nt: TGCAGTGCAAGGATCTTGGACGGTTACACTGAAGCTTTCTTT; v_gene: TRBV20-1; j_gene: TRBJ1-1; abundance: -; d_gene: -; len: 14
CDR3aa: CASILFADTQYF; CDR3nt: TGTGCCAGCATCCTATTTGCAGATACGCAGTATTTT; v_gene: TRBV2; j_gene: TRBJ2-3; abundance: -; d_gene: -; len: 12
CDR3aa: CASSQDARGGHGYTF; CDR3nt: TGTGCCAGCAGCCAAGACGCCAGGGGGGGACATGGCTACACCTTC; v_gene: TRBV3-1; j_gene: TRBJ1-2; abundance: -; d_gene: TRBD1; len: 15
CDR3aa: CASSLAAATYGYTF; CDR3nt: TGTGCCAGCAGCTTAGCGGCCGCCACCTATGGCTACACCTTC; v_gene: TRBV7-9; j_gene: TRBJ1-2; abundance: once; d_gene: -; len: 14
CDR3aa: CATSTPGIENEQFF; CDR3nt: TGTGCCACCAGTACCCCAGGGATCGAAAATGAGCAGTTCTTC; v_gene: TRBV24-1; j_gene: TRBJ2-1; abundance: -; d_gene: -; len: 14
CDR3aa: CATSRAGGGGTDTQYF; CDR3nt: TGTGCCACCAGCAGAGCTGGGGGCGGCGGCACAGATACGCAGTATTTT; v_gene: TRBV15; j_gene: TRBJ2-3; abundance: -; d_gene: -; len: 16
CDR3aa: CASSDETGGSQPQHF; CDR3nt: TGTGCCAGCAGTGACGAGACAGGGGGATCTCAGCCCCAGCATTTT; v_gene: TRBV6-4; j_gene: TRBJ1-5; abundance: -; d_gene: TRBD1; len: 15
CDR3aa: CSKVGIAGEQFF; CDR3nt: TGCAGCAAAGTGGGAATAGCGGGTGAGCAGTTCTTC; v_gene: TRBV29-1; j_gene: TRBJ2-1; abundance: -; d_gene: TRBD2; len: 12
CDR3aa: CASSTAGTSHNEQFF; CDR3nt: TGTGCCAGCAGCACAGCCGGGACTAGCCACAATGAGCAGTTCTTC; v_gene: TRBV9; j_gene: TRBJ2-1; abundance: -; d_gene: TRBD2; len: 15
CDR3aa: CATRTVRETQYF; CDR3nt: TGCGCCACCCGGACGGTCCGAGAGACCCAGTACTTC; v_gene: TRBV23-1; j_gene: TRBJ2-5; abundance: -; d_gene: -; len: 12
CDR3aa: CASSPPNRGTHNEQFF; CDR3nt: TGTGCCAGCTCACCACCTAACAGGGGCACACACAATGAGCAGTTCTTC; v_gene: TRBV18; j_gene: TRBJ2-1; abundance: -; d_gene: TRBD1; len: 16
CDR3aa: CASSRPTGKTQYF; CDR3nt: TGTGCCAGCAGCCGCCCGACAGGCAAGACCCAGTACTTC; v_gene: TRBV7-8; j_gene: TRBJ2-5; abundance: -; d_gene: -; len: 13
CDR3aa: CASSSGTGGWQPQHF; CDR3nt: TGTGCCAGCAGCTCCGGGACAGGGGGCTGGCAGCCCCAGCATTTT; v_gene: TRBV2; j_gene: TRBJ1-5; abundance: -; d_gene: TRBD1; len: 15
CDR3aa: CSASRRNTEAFF; CDR3nt: TGCAGCGCTTCCAGAAGGAACACTGAAGCTTTCTTT; v_gene: TRBV29-1; j_gene: TRBJ1-1; abundance: -; d_gene: -; len: 12
CDR3aa: CASSGVARLQVYEQYF; CDR3nt: TGTGCCAGCAGTGGCGTTGCTCGCCTTCAGGTCTACGAGCAGTACTTC; v_gene: TRBV12-3/TRBV12-4; j_gene: TRBJ2-7; abundance: -; d_gene: -; len: 16
CDR3aa: CASGLTSLGYEQYF; CDR3nt: TGCGCCAGCGGATTGACAAGCCTCGGCTACGAGCAGTACTTC; v_gene: TRBV5-1; j_gene: TRBJ2-7; abundance: -; d_gene: -; len: 14
CDR3aa: CATSQPGEDEQFF; CDR3nt: TGTGCCACCAGTCAACCGGGAGAGGATGAGCAGTTCTTC; v_gene: TRBV24-1; j_gene: TRBJ2-1; abundance: -; d_gene: -; len: 13
CDR3aa: CSVTGTSEETQYF; CDR3nt: TGCAGCGTTACCGGGACTAGCGAAGAGACCCAGTACTTC; v_gene: TRBV29-1; j_gene: TRBJ2-5; abundance: -; d_gene: TRBD2; len: 13
CDR3aa: CATSRGTGSTDTQYF; CDR3nt: TGTGCCACCAGCAGGGGGACAGGGAGTACAGATACGCAGTATTTT; v_gene: TRBV15; j_gene: TRBJ2-3; abundance: -; d_gene: TRBD1; len: 15
CDR3aa: CASSQQGDYGYTF; CDR3nt: TGCGCCAGCAGCCAACAGGGGGACTATGGCTACACCTTC; v_gene: TRBV4-1; j_gene: TRBJ1-2; abundance: -; d_gene: TRBD1; len: 13
CDR3aa: CASSLDGFWGRAQYF; CDR3nt: TGTGCCAGCAGCTTAGATGGGTTTTGGGGAAGAGCGCAGTATTTT; v_gene: TRBV7-2; j_gene: TRBJ2-3; abundance: -; d_gene: -; len: 15
CDR3aa: CSARRRQANEKLFF; CDR3nt: TGCAGTGCTAGGAGGAGACAAGCGAATGAAAAACTGTTTTTT; v_gene: TRBV20-1; j_gene: TRBJ1-4; abundance: -; d_gene: -; len: 14
CDR3aa: CASRSRFLSGDNEQFF; CDR3nt: TGTGCCAGTCGCTCCCGATTCCTCTCGGGAGACAATGAGCAGTTCTTC; v_gene: TRBV19; j_gene: TRBJ2-1; abundance: once; d_gene: -; len: 16
CDR3aa: CASSLTGTGKNIQYF; CDR3nt: TGTGCCAGCAGCCTAACCGGGACAGGCAAAAACATTCAGTACTTC; v_gene: TRBV7-9; j_gene: TRBJ2-4; abundance: -; d_gene: TRBD1; len: 15
CDR3aa: CSATDWAEQYF; CDR3nt: TGCAGTGCTACGGACTGGGCCGAGCAGTACTTC; v_gene: TRBV20-1; j_gene: TRBJ2-7; abundance: once; d_gene: -; len: 11
CDR3aa: CASSHRDRVNEQYF; CDR3nt: TGTGCCAGCAGCCACCGAGACAGGGTGAACGAGCAGTACTTC; v_gene: TRBV3-1; j_gene: TRBJ2-7; abundance: -; d_gene: TRBD1; len: 14
CDR3aa: CAKVTGIAEAFF; CDR3nt: TGTGCCAAAGTCACAGGGATCGCTGAAGCTTTCTTT; v_gene: TRBV6-1; j_gene: TRBJ1-1; abundance: -; d_gene: -; len: 12
CDR3aa: CASREDEQYF; CDR3nt: TGCGCCAGCAGAGAGGACGAGCAGTACTTC; v_gene: TRBV10-2; j_gene: TRBJ2-7; abundance: -; d_gene: -; len: 10
CDR3aa: CASSLGVGLLDEQYF; CDR3nt: TGCGCCAGCAGCTTGGGTGTGGGGCTGCTGGACGAGCAGTACTTC; v_gene: TRBV5-1; j_gene: TRBJ2-7; abundance: -; d_gene: -; len: 15
CDR3aa: CASSYGGTINEQFF; CDR3nt: TGTGCCAGCAGCTACGGCGGGACGATAAATGAGCAGTTCTTC; v_gene: TRBV7-2; j_gene: TRBJ2-1; abundance: once; d_gene: -; len: 14
CDR3aa: CASSHGRTGKETQYF; CDR3nt: TGTGCCAGCAGCCACGGACGGACGGGGAAGGAGACCCAGTACTTC; v_gene: TRBV14; j_gene: TRBJ2-5; abundance: -; d_gene: -; len: 15
CDR3aa: CASSYPGQDHNEQFF; CDR3nt: TGTGCCAGCAGTTATCCGGGACAGGACCACAATGAGCAGTTCTTC; v_gene: TRBV2; j_gene: TRBJ2-1; abundance: -; d_gene: TRBD1; len: 15
CDR3aa: CASSLGTHSTQYF; CDR3nt: TGTGCCAGCAGCTTAGGCACTCACAGCACCCAGTACTTC; v_gene: TRBV7-2; j_gene: TRBJ2-5; abundance: -; d_gene: -; len: 13
CDR3aa: CASSVRTAREQYF; CDR3nt: TGTGCCAGCAGCGTAAGGACAGCTCGAGAGCAGTACTTC; v_gene: TRBV5-4; j_gene: TRBJ2-7; abundance: -; d_gene: -; len: 13
CDR3aa: CSARPGTGKETQYF; CDR3nt: TGCAGTGCCCGCCCCGGGACAGGGAAAGAGACCCAGTACTTC; v_gene: TRBV20-1; j_gene: TRBJ2-5; abundance: once; d_gene: TRBD1; len: 14